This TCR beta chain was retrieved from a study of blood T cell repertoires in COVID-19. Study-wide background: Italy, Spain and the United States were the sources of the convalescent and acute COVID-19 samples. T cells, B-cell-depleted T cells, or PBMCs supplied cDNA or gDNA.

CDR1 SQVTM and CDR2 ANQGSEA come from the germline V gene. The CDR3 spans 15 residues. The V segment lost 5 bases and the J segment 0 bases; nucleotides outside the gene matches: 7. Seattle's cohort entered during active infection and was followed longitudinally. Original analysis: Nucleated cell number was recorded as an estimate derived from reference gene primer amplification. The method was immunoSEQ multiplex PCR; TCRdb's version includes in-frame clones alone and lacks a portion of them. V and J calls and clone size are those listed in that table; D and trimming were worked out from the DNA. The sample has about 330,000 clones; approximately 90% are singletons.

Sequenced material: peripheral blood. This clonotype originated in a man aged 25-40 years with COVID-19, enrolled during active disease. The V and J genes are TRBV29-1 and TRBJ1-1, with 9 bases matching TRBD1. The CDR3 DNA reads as TGCAGCGTTCTCGATAGGACAGGGGTGAACACTGAAGCTTTCTTT. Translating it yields CSVLDRTGVNTEAFF.